This T cell receptor beta chain was recovered during a study of cytomegalovirus exposure and HLA in healthy donors. PCR amplification relied on 60 Vbeta primers (plus 13 Jbeta primers). Method: immunoSEQ multiplex PCR; TCRdb's copy keeps in-frame clones and lacks some. The data contain 150,000 or so clones, about 83% of them singletons. Per the germline V gene, CDR1 is WSHSY and CDR2 is SAAADI. This CDR3 comprises 15 residues. The sequencing sample was made of PBMCs. This receptor was identified in a man between 40 and 49 years old in good health and CMV-seropositive. The genes are TRBV10-2 and TRBJ2-5, with a weak D call TRBD2 (6 bases). The tail of the sequence fits TRBJ2-7 better, so the J call may be wrong. CDR3 sequence (DNA): TGCGCCAGCAGTGATGGTCCAAGCGGGCAGGACGAGCAGTACTTC. It translates to CASSDGPSGQDEQYF.